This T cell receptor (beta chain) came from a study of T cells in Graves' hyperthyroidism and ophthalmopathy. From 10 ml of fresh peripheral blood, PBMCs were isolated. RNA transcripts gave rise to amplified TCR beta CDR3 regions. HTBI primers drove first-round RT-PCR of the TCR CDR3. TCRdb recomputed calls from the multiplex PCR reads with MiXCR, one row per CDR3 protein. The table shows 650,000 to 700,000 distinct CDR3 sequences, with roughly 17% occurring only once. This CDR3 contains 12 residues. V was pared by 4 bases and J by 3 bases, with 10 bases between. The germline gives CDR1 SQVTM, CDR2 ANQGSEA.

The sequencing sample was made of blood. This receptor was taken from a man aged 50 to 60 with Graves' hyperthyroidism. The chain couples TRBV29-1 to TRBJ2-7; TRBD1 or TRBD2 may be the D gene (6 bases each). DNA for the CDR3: TGCAGCGTTGGAGGGGGGCGCTACGAGCAGTACTTC. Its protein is CSVGGGRYEQYF.